This TCR beta chain emerged from a study of Tregs in tolerant kidney transplant recipients (dated by TCRdb to about 2019). Regarding the research as a whole: The study used TCRbeta sequencing to identify donor-specific regulatory T cells before combined kidney and bone marrow transplantation, then tracked those cells after transplant. Several methods of expanding Tregs specific for an allogeneic donor were compared by TCRbeta repertoire sequencing in 3 healthy controls.

Genomic DNA was extracted from sorted cells with the QIAGEN DNeasy Blood and Tissue Kit for TCRbeta CDR3 sequencing. Through immunoSEQ, high-throughput TCRbeta CDR3 sequencing was done commercially, including PCR amplification with internal controls and bias correction. The published analysis was carried out like this. Unique productive TCRbeta sequences were defined by CDR3 nucleotide sequence when primers matched and otherwise by CDR3 amino acid sequence together with Vbeta and Jbeta genes. To correct for sorting error, sequences found in more than one sorted population at a frequency ratio of 2:1 or less were discarded, and the remaining shared sequences were assigned to the population with the higher frequency. Sequences were defined as donor-reactive when expanded at least 5-fold in CFSE-low cells versus unstimulated cells and present at a frequency of at least 0.01% in CFSE-low cells. Jensen-Shannon divergence calculated on the top 100 TCRbeta sequences ranked by frequency was used to measure repertoire divergence. For any sample with multiple sequencing runs, sorting error was corrected in each run separately before the runs were pooled. The clones in this table, taken by TCRdb from immuneACCESS, are in-frame only. Not every clone is retained; where verified, under half of the shortfall comes from an unresolved V gene, and the cause of the rest is unknown. The V and J calls and clone size were taken over from that table, and D and trimming were inferred from the DNA. For this sample there are about 240,000 clones; roughly 84% appear just once. Around 0.6% of the sample belongs to the ten largest clones.

Points the paper makes about the study in general: The study was constrained by small patient numbers, and validation of the findings is required in larger populations and under other immunosuppression protocols. Biological reproducibility was not directly assessed, although technical replication error appeared to be minimal. The most biologically relevant and donor-specific TCRbeta repertoire appeared to be identified by expanding Tregs with activated donor B cells.

Reading the germline V gene gives CDR1 SGHVS and CDR2 FQNEAQ. The CDR3 sequence holds 14 residues, the cysteine and phenylalanine included. Only the CDR3 region is kept as DNA, spanning 42 bases read in frame from base 1. Germline trimming: 7 bases from V, 6 bases from J; junction bases outside gene matches: 3. As concerns this clone: Its antigen target is currently unknown. The sample holds no much larger clone one base away, and base qualities are not on file.

Thawed PBMCs were FACS-sorted into unstimulated Tregs (CD4+CD25+CD127-), CD4+ non-Tregs (CD4+CD25-), CD4 cells and CD8 cells. Healthy control blood came either as purchased buffy coats or from healthy volunteers. Healthy control blood was processed to PBMCs by Ficoll density gradient and cryopreserved, and patient PBMCs were collected before and after transplant. The chain is made from TRBV7-8 and TRBJ2-2, and TRBD1 aligns with 12 junction nucleotides. The sequence derives from a human donor in good health. What was sequenced was CD4+ T cells from blood. The DNA sequence is TGTGCCAGCATGGGACAGGGGGCTCCCGGGGAGCTGTTTTTT. It codes for CASMGQGAPGELFF.